Each of the 28 T cell receptor beta chains below was sequenced from the same sample in a study of type 1 regulatory T cells. No antigen has been identified for these receptors. TCRdb reanalysed the reads using MiXCR and keeps one entry per CDR3 protein. The sample carries about 62,000 distinct CDR3 sequences, 62% recorded once. Specimen: cultured non-Tr1 T cells, either the whole culture or a sorted T cell fraction (not recorded which). Every receptor here comes from a human donor in good health.

J is TRBJ2-7 and V is TRBV9; TRBD2 agrees at 7 bases. The J segment lost 6 bases and the V segment lost 4 bases, leaving 10 bases of the junction unmatched. The CDR3 covers 14 residues. Germline CDR1 SGDLS, CDR2 YYNGEE. CDR3 sequence reads: CASSPSAGIGEQYF. The CDR3 nucleotides read TGTGCCAGCAGCCCGTCAGCGGGAATAGGCGAGCAGTACTTC. The whole variable domain, filled in from reference TRBV9 and TRBJ2-7, reads DSGVTQTPKHLITATGQRVTLRCSPRSGDLSVYWYQQSLDQGLQFLIQYYNGEERAKGNILERFSAQQFPDLHSELNLSSLELGDSALYFCASSPSAGIGEQYFGPGTRLTVT.

The chain is built from TRBV20-1 and TRBJ2-1; 14 positions agree with TRBD2. CDR3 size: 15 residues. Germline CDR1 is DFQATT and CDR2 is SNEGSKA (reference sequence). Trimming cost V 5 bases and J 7 bases; bases outside gene matches: 7. In DNA, the CDR3 is TGCAGTGCTCCATCGACTAGCGGGAGGGCGAATGAGCAGTTCTTC. It encodes CSAPSTSGRANEQFF.

This clonotype appeared a single time. The rearrangement links TRBV12-3 or TRBV12-4 to TRBJ1-4; a possible D gene is TRBD1 (6 bases). V lost 9 bases, J lost 4 bases, and 12 bases lay in between. The CDR3 consists of 13 residues. For the CDR3, the DNA is TGTGCCAGTGCACAGGGAATTAATGAAAAACTGTTTTTT. This translates into CASAQGINEKLFF.

This sequence joins TRBV3-1 and TRBJ2-1, with 11 bases aligning to TRBD2. CDR1 and CDR2 (germline): LGHDT, YNNKEL (reference sequence). The CDR3 runs to 16 residues. Unmatched junction bases numbered 10, after V lost 4 bases and J lost 8 bases. In DNA form, the CDR3 reads TGTGCCAGCAGCCGGGCCGGGACTAGCGGATGGGATGAGCAGTTCTTC. This gives the protein CASSRAGTSGWDEQFF.

This rearrangement joins TRBV20-1 to TRBJ2-1, with D perhaps TRBD2 (6 bases). This CDR3 is built from 15 residues. In germline, CDR1 is DFQATT, CDR2 SNEGSKA (reference sequence). Trimming left V 2 bases short and J 4 bases short, with 15 bases between. CDR3 coding DNA: TGCAGTGCTAGACGGGGCGCGGGAATGTACAATGAGCAGTTCTTC. Translating it yields CSARRGAGMYNEQFF.

In its sample, this clonotype was seen a few times. This rearrangement joins TRBV5-1 to TRBJ2-3, with TRBD1 matching 7 bases. The junction had 6 bases not matched to a gene; V was cut back by 3 bases and J by 5 bases. The V gene's germline CDR1 is SGHRS and CDR2 YFSETQ. The CDR3 loop spans 14 amino acids. CDR3 nucleotides: TGCGCCAGCAGCTCGACAGGGAACGAAGATACGCAGTATTTT. This sequence encodes CASSSTGNEDTQYF.

The rearrangement uses TRBV11-2 and TRBJ2-7, with D possibly TRBD1 on 5 matching bases. The CDR3 consists of 16 residues. Trimming removed 1 base at V and 2 bases at J, with 15 bases between. Germline CDR1 reads SGHAT; CDR2 reads FQNNGV. CDR3 amino acids: CASSLGSGRQTYEQYF. Here the CDR3 DNA reads TGTGCCAGCAGCTTAGGGTCGGGCCGACAGACCTACGAGCAGTACTTC.

This sequence joins TRBV29-1 and TRBJ1-1, with 7 bases identical to TRBD1. Losses at the gene ends were 1 base for V and 4 bases for J; bases not matched to a gene: 9. CDR3 length: 15 amino acids. The germline V gene has CDR1 SQVTM and CDR2 ANQGSEA. The CDR3 nucleotides read TGCAGCGTTGAAGCGGCAGGGGGTTTCGGCACTGAAGCTTTCTTT. Amino acids: CSVEAAGGFGTEAFF. Full variable domain (remainder filled in from reference TRBV29-1 and TRBJ1-1): SAVISQKPSRDICQRGTSLTIQCQVDSQVTMMFWYRQQPGQSLTLIATANQGSEATYESGFVIDKFPISRPNLTFSTLTVSNMSPEDSSIYLCSVEAAGGFGTEAFFGQGTRLTVV.

The CDR3 here is CSARDKLKNTGELFF. CDR3 DNA: TGCAGTGCTAGAGATAAACTAAAGAACACCGGGGAGCTGTTTTTT. The rearrangement links TRBV20-1 to TRBJ2-2; D is uncertain. Trimming pared 0 bases from V and 1 base from J, leaving 9 bases between. The CDR3 extends over 15 amino acids. The germline gives CDR1 DFQATT, CDR2 SNEGSKA (reference sequence).

V is TRBV9 and J is TRBJ2-2; TRBD1 matches 10 bases. There are 15 residues in the CDR3. The J segment lost 4 bases and the V segment lost 3 bases, leaving 3 bases of the junction unmatched. Germline loops: CDR1 SGDLS, CDR2 YYNGEE. CDR3 sequence: CASSGDRGPTGELFF. As DNA, the CDR3 is TGTGCCAGCAGCGGGGACAGGGGTCCCACCGGGGAGCTGTTTTTT.

This clonotype showed up just once. This sequence joins TRBV29-1 and TRBJ2-7; 8 nucleotides match TRBD1. V lost 5 bases, J lost 3 bases, and 3 bases stayed unmatched. CDR1 is SQVTM and CDR2 is ANQGSEA in the germline V gene. This CDR3 spans 12 amino acids. The CDR3: CSVRTGYYEQYF. CDR3 in DNA: TGCAGCGTTAGGACAGGGTACTACGAGCAGTACTTC.

The genes are TRBV20-1 and TRBJ2-5; TRBD1 is a possible D gene (5 bases). Germline values: CDR1 DFQATT, CDR2 SNEGSKA (reference sequence). The V gene lost 0 bases and the J gene lost 3 bases, with 17 bases spanning the gap. The CDR3 has 16 amino acids. The CDR3 region is CSARDRIRQSEETQYF. The CDR3 region has the DNA TGCAGTGCTAGAGATCGCATTCGACAGTCCGAAGAGACCCAGTACTTC.

This clonotype was detected ten times or more. The chain carries TRBV14 and TRBJ2-1; 13 nucleotides agree with TRBD2. The length of the CDR3 is 16 residues. After removal of 3 bases from V and 6 bases from J, the junction contained 5 bases not matched to a gene. Germline loops: CDR1 SGHDN, CDR2 FVKESK. CDR3 nucleotide sequence: TGTGCCAGCAGCCAGCCGGGACTAGCGGGACTCAATGAGCAGTTCTTC. This encodes CASSQPGLAGLNEQFF.

This sequence joins TRBV11-1 and TRBJ1-1; D is perhaps TRBD1 (6 bases). V was pared by 5 bases and J by 8 bases, with 18 bases between. Germline loops: CDR1 SGHAT, CDR2 FQDESV (reference sequence). CDR3 length: 14 amino acids. CDR3 bases: TGTGCCAGCAGCCAGGGGTCCACAGGGACCGAAGCTTTCTTT. Translation gives CASSQGSTGTEAFF.

The chain carries TRBV18 and TRBJ1-1, with 7 bases lining up with TRBD1. The V segment lost 2 bases and the J segment 3 bases; nucleotides outside the gene matches: 3. Germline CDR1 is KGHSH and CDR2 is LQKENI. CDR3 length equals 14 residues. The CDR3 sequence: CASSPSGGHTEAFF. CDR3 sequence (DNA): TGTGCCAGCTCACCATCAGGGGGGCACACTGAAGCTTTCTTT.

V usage is TRBV5-1 and J usage is TRBJ2-3; D is possibly TRBD1 or TRBD2 (5 bases each). The germline V and J ends were trimmed by 0 bases and 1 base, with 12 bases remaining between them. This CDR3 is built from 16 residues. Looked up from germline, CDR1 is SGHRS and CDR2 is YFSETQ. CDR3 nucleotides: TGCGCCAGCAGCTTGGGCCTCTTGGGGGGCACAGATACGCAGTATTTT. Protein: CASSLGLLGGTDTQYF.

The chain uses TRBV7-2 and TRBJ2-7, with D tentatively TRBD1 (6 bases). Trimming took off 1 base at V and 3 bases at J, with 10 bases between the two ends. Germline assignment: CDR1 SGHTA and CDR2 FQGNSA. This CDR3 has 14 residues. DNA of the CDR3: TGTGCCAGCAGCTTAGACAGGGTTATCTACGAGCAGTACTTC. It is translated as CASSLDRVIYEQYF. Full variable domain (outside the CDR3, taken from reference TRBV7-2 and TRBJ2-7): GAGVSQSPSNKVTEKGKDVELRCDPISGHTALYWYRQSLGQGLEFLIYFQGNSAPDKSGLPSDRFSAERTGGSVSTLTIQRTQQEDSAVYLCASSLDRVIYEQYFGPGTRLTVT.

The chain couples TRBV6-2 or TRBV6-3 to TRBJ1-5, with D possibly matching TRBD1 (6 bases). This CDR3 has 13 amino acids. The germline V gene has CDR1 MNHEY and CDR2 SVGEGT. V gave up 4 bases and J gave up 5 bases, with 9 bases separating them. The CDR3 loop reads CASSFHRDQPQHF. The CDR3 coding sequence is TGTGCCAGCAGTTTTCACAGGGATCAGCCCCAGCATTTT.

Only a few counts were recorded for this clonotype. The rearrangement links TRBV7-9 to TRBJ2-7; weak D call: TRBD2 (6 bases). Trimming removed 5 bases at V and 3 bases at J, with 11 bases between. This CDR3 comprises 13 residues. Germline V gives CDR1 SEHNR, CDR2 FQNEAQ (reference sequence). This CDR3 reads CASSPTSLYEQYF. DNA for the CDR3: TGTGCCAGCAGCCCGACTAGTCTCTACGAGCAGTACTTC.

The chain is built from TRBV27 and TRBJ2-1, with a tentative D call TRBD2 (5 bases). Trimming shortened V by 6 bases and J by 9 bases, and 18 bases separated the two germline ends. Germline loops: CDR1 MNHEY, CDR2 SMNVEV (reference sequence). The CDR3 has 14 amino acids. This CDR3 is CASSHGGQGGEQFF. Here the CDR3 DNA reads TGTGCCAGCAGCCACGGCGGGCAAGGCGGTGAGCAGTTCTTC.

This clonotype showed up just a few times. The rearrangement links TRBV9 to TRBJ2-3; D gene unclear. The length of the CDR3 is 13 residues. From germline, CDR1 is SGDLS and CDR2 YYNGEE. The V and J ends lost 0 bases and 4 bases respectively, with 6 bases between them. The CDR3 here is CASSVGSADTQYF. The CDR3 region has the DNA TGTGCCAGCAGCGTAGGGTCGGCAGATACGCAGTATTTT.

This clonotype was counted between two and nine times. The CDR3 spells CASTLRTGELFF. DNA of the CDR3: TGTGCCAGCACACTTAGGACCGGGGAGCTGTTTTTT. The genes are TRBV12-3 or TRBV12-4 and TRBJ2-2; D remains unclear. This CDR3 has 12 residues. Trimming left V 7 bases short and J 5 bases short, with 8 bases between.

The rearrangement uses TRBV3-1 and TRBJ2-1; no firm D call. V was trimmed by 1 base and J by 1 base, leaving 14 bases between them. CDR3 length: 17 residues. Germline-derived CDR1 and CDR2 are LGHDT and YNNKEL (reference sequence). This CDR3 is CASSQVDGYPSYNEQFF. DNA of the CDR3: TGTGCCAGCAGCCAAGTAGACGGTTATCCTTCCTACAATGAGCAGTTCTTC.

The chain uses TRBV11-2 and TRBJ2-2, with 8 bases aligning to TRBD2. V was clipped by 3 bases and J by 0 bases; unmatched bases: 6. From germline, CDR1 is SGHAT and CDR2 FQNNGV. The CDR3 spans 17 residues. CDR3 sequence: CASSLLAGTANTGELFF. The CDR3, as DNA: TGTGCCAGCAGCTTGTTAGCGGGGACCGCGAACACCGGGGAGCTGTTTTTT.

The chain carries TRBV5-6 and TRBJ1-1, with D unresolved. This CDR3 is built from 15 residues. CDR1 is SGHDT, CDR2 YYEEEE, per germline. Trimming removed 4 bases at V and 1 base at J, with 14 bases between. CDR3 in amino acids: CASSLGRTENTEAFF. CDR3 DNA sequence: TGTGCCAGCAGCCTGGGTCGAACAGAGAACACTGAAGCTTTCTTT. Looking up the rest from reference TRBV5-6 and TRBJ1-1 gives the full variable domain: DAGVTQSPTHLIKTRGQQVTLRCSPKSGHDTVSWYQQALGQGPQFIFQYYEEEERQRGNFPDRFSGHQFPNYSSELNVNALLLGDSALYLCASSLGRTENTEAFFGQGTRLTVV.

This chain uses TRBV20-1 with TRBJ1-1; possible D gene TRBD1, 5 bases. The length of the CDR3 is 14 residues. Between the trimmed V and J ends, which lost 2 bases and 1 base, there was a span of 11 bases. Germline CDR1 reads DFQATT; CDR2 reads SNEGSKA (reference sequence). CDR3 residues: CSARLGGTNTEAFF. The CDR3 DNA reads as TGCAGTGCTAGACTCGGGGGTACGAACACTGAAGCTTTCTTT.

The V call is TRBV5-4, the J call TRBJ2-2; 8 bases match TRBD2. The J segment lost 1 base and the V segment lost 2 bases, leaving 4 bases of the junction unmatched. The CDR3 is made up of 16 amino acids. Germline V gene data show CDR1 as SGHNT and CDR2 as YYREEE (reference sequence). CDR3: CASSFGLAGNTGELFF. As DNA, the CDR3 is TGTGCCAGCAGCTTCGGACTAGCAGGGAACACCGGGGAGCTGTTTTTT.

The gene calls are TRBV30 and TRBJ1-1; possible D gene TRBD1, 6 bases. The CDR3 consists of 12 residues. Deletions cut 7 bases from V and 5 bases from J, with 14 bases between. Germline V CDR1 and CDR2: GTSNPN, SVGIG (reference sequence). In DNA, the CDR3 is TGTGCCTACCTACAGGGATGGACTGAAGCTTTCTTT. Residues: CAYLQGWTEAFF.